A selection of T cell receptor beta chains follows, all from one sample in a study of neurological immune-mediated disorders. Each CDR3 protein gets one entry after TCRdb re-called the 5' RACE reads with MiXCR. Of tens of thousands of distinct CDR3 sequences detected, 25% appear once; the ten largest clones hold around 23%. The specimen sequenced was PBMCs. Source of these receptors: a woman aged 70-85 years in good health. Each CDR3 is given without its conserved first and last residue. Each record gives: J gene, D gene, V gene, CDR3 protein. The D gene is left open where the match is weak.

j_call: TRBJ2-7; d_call: .; v_call: TRBV20-1; cdr3_aa: SASGAGGFSYEQY
j_call: TRBJ1-1; d_call: .; v_call: TRBV29-1; cdr3_aa: SGRRDLSTEAF
j_call: TRBJ2-1; d_call: .; v_call: TRBV12-3/TRBV12-4; cdr3_aa: ASSLSAPNEQF
j_call: TRBJ2-7; d_call: .; v_call: TRBV12-3/TRBV12-4; cdr3_aa: ASSLWREQY
j_call: TRBJ1-2; d_call: TRBD1; v_call: TRBV28; cdr3_aa: ASIKRTGGNYGYT
j_call: TRBJ2-5; d_call: .; v_call: TRBV4-2; cdr3_aa: ASSLHRDSQETQY
j_call: TRBJ1-6; d_call: .; v_call: TRBV12-3/TRBV12-4; cdr3_aa: ASSLFGGGSPLH
j_call: TRBJ2-3; d_call: TRBD1; v_call: TRBV5-1; cdr3_aa: ASSLTGDRADTQY
j_call: TRBJ2-2; d_call: .; v_call: TRBV7-2; cdr3_aa: ASRDQNTGELF
j_call: TRBJ2-7; d_call: TRBD1; v_call: TRBV18; cdr3_aa: ASSPGTAAAYEQY
j_call: TRBJ2-2; d_call: .; v_call: TRBV5-1; cdr3_aa: ASSLPRGPNTGELF
j_call: TRBJ2-1; d_call: .; v_call: TRBV7-6; cdr3_aa: ASSPRGVGASRNEQF
j_call: TRBJ1-5; d_call: .; v_call: TRBV7-2; cdr3_aa: ASSPGSGGQPQH
j_call: TRBJ1-2; d_call: TRBD1; v_call: TRBV11-2; cdr3_aa: ASSHPQGTPGGYT
j_call: TRBJ2-1; d_call: TRBD2; v_call: TRBV7-2; cdr3_aa: ASSLGGGTNEQF
j_call: TRBJ1-5; d_call: .; v_call: TRBV12-3/TRBV12-4; cdr3_aa: ASSIESNQPQH
j_call: TRBJ2-2; d_call: .; v_call: TRBV4-3; cdr3_aa: ASSQVMAGTINTGELF
j_call: TRBJ2-3; d_call: TRBD2; v_call: TRBV4-2; cdr3_aa: ASSQGRLAGPTDTQY
j_call: TRBJ2-1; d_call: TRBD2; v_call: TRBV24-1; cdr3_aa: ATSDASGSQNEQF
j_call: TRBJ1-6; d_call: .; v_call: TRBV5-6; cdr3_aa: ASSQGRGSPLH
j_call: TRBJ2-1; d_call: TRBD2; v_call: TRBV20-1; cdr3_aa: SPLAGALNEQF
j_call: TRBJ2-2; d_call: .; v_call: TRBV7-7; cdr3_aa: ASSLMQGAGELF
j_call: TRBJ2-7; d_call: .; v_call: TRBV27; cdr3_aa: ASSLGTEYRYEQY
j_call: TRBJ2-3; d_call: .; v_call: TRBV20-1; cdr3_aa: SALPGGDTQY
j_call: TRBJ2-5; d_call: .; v_call: TRBV12-3/TRBV12-4; cdr3_aa: ASSPEGLGTQY
j_call: TRBJ2-3; d_call: .; v_call: TRBV5-1; cdr3_aa: ASILQPGSGADTQY
j_call: TRBJ2-7; d_call: .; v_call: TRBV4-2; cdr3_aa: ASSQAGRGSHEQY
j_call: TRBJ1-4; d_call: .; v_call: TRBV29-1; cdr3_aa: SVKTPGEKLF
j_call: TRBJ2-1; d_call: .; v_call: TRBV5-6; cdr3_aa: ASSFLANEQF
j_call: TRBJ2-1; d_call: .; v_call: TRBV28; cdr3_aa: ASVVGGSYNEQF
j_call: TRBJ2-1; d_call: TRBD2; v_call: TRBV20-1; cdr3_aa: STGTSAYNEQF
j_call: TRBJ1-6; d_call: .; v_call: TRBV4-3; cdr3_aa: ASSQVIYNSPLH
j_call: TRBJ2-5; d_call: .; v_call: TRBV4-3; cdr3_aa: ASSQRGTVQETQY
j_call: TRBJ2-5; d_call: .; v_call: TRBV9; cdr3_aa: ASSVGRGGQETQY
j_call: TRBJ1-1; d_call: TRBD1; v_call: TRBV5-4; cdr3_aa: ASSLEGATPTLAEAF
j_call: TRBJ2-3; d_call: .; v_call: TRBV5-1; cdr3_aa: ASSLGQPGTDTQY
j_call: TRBJ2-6; d_call: TRBD1; v_call: TRBV7-6; cdr3_aa: ASGPGQGASGANVLT
j_call: TRBJ1-6; d_call: .; v_call: TRBV28; cdr3_aa: ASSFGQFNSPLH